This T cell receptor (beta chain) stems from a study of cytotoxic CD8 clonotypes in ibrutinib-treated CLL. CDR1 and CDR2 (germline): MGHRA, YSYEKL. V lost 2 bases, J lost 11 bases, and 6 bases stayed unmatched. The CDR3 covers 13 residues. Some clones are missing from TCRdb's copy, which holds only in-frame ones; the method was immunoSEQ multiplex PCR. This table holds some 27,000 clones, approximately 57% found once. This clonotype was sampled from a human donor with chronic lymphocytic leukemia. The source was PBMCs, collected before ibrutinib treatment. The chain joins TRBV4-1 to TRBJ2-7; 10 nucleotides line up with TRBD1. The CDR3 protein is CASSQWGDRGKYF. The CDR3 DNA is TGCGCCAGCAGCCAATGGGGGGACAGGGGAAAGTACTTC.